These 20 T cell receptor beta chains share one sample of origin, sequenced in a study of CD8 T cells in Susac syndrome. Random hexamers served to reverse transcribe roughly 0.5 to 1 ug RNA. TCRdb re-called the immunoSEQ multiplex PCR reads through MiXCR, storing one row per CDR3 protein. Found here are 150,000 or so distinct CDR3 sequences, 92% of them singletons; the top ten hold roughly 0.08%. Specimen: CD4+ T cells from PBMCs. These TCRs come from a human donor in good health.

The chain recombines TRBV7-9 with TRBJ1-3; D may be TRBD1 (6 bases). CDR1 and CDR2 (germline): SEHNR, FQNEAQ (reference sequence). With 3 bases removed from V and 0 bases from J, the gap between germline ends came to 9 bases. This CDR3 contains 15 residues. CDR3 bases: TGTGCCAGCAGCTTTGGGACAAACTCTGGAAACACCATATATTTT. It yields the protein CASSFGTNSGNTIYF.

The chain recombines TRBV9 with TRBJ2-1; 7 bases are a match to TRBD2. There are 14 residues in the CDR3. CDR1 and CDR2 (germline): SGDLS, YYNGEE. V lost 1 base, J lost 3 bases, and 1 base stayed unmatched. The CDR3 DNA reads TGTGCCAGCAGCGTAAGCGGGAACTACAATGAGCAGTTCTTC. Protein product: CASSVSGNYNEQFF.

This sequence joins TRBV6-2 or TRBV6-3 and TRBJ1-5, with 7 bases fitting TRBD1. J lost 0 bases, V lost 6 bases, and 5 bases had no gene match. Germline V CDR1 and CDR2: MNHEY, SVGEGT. CDR3 length equals 15 residues. CDR3 loop: CASRTGIRSNQPQHF. The CDR3, as DNA: TGTGCCAGCAGGACAGGGATCCGTAGCAATCAGCCCCAGCATTTT.

In DNA form, the CDR3 reads TGCAGTGCTAGAGACCGGGACAGGCTTCATCAGCCCCAGCATTTT. Protein sequence: CSARDRDRLHQPQHF. The chain uses TRBV20-1 and TRBJ1-5, with 8 bases fitting TRBD1. CDR1 and CDR2 (germline): DFQATT, SNEGSKA (reference sequence). V gave up 0 bases and J gave up 5 bases; unmatched junction bases: 6. This CDR3 region has 15 residues.

The V and J genes are TRBV2 and TRBJ1-1; 10 nucleotides align to TRBD1. V dropped 6 bases and J dropped 2; count of bases not matched to a gene: 3. This CDR3 comprises 14 residues. Germline V gene sequence: CDR1 SNHLY, CDR2 FYNNEI. CDR3 DNA sequence: TGTGCCAGCAGGGACAGGGGGGCCAACACTGAAGCTTTCTTT. Its protein is CASRDRGANTEAFF. Full variable domain (outside the CDR3, taken from reference TRBV2 and TRBJ1-1): EPEVTQTPSHQVTQMGQEVILRCVPISNHLYFYWYRQILGQKVEFLVSFYNNEISEKSEIFDDQFSVERPDGSNFTLKIRSTKLEDSAMYFCASRDRGANTEAFFGQGTRLTVV.

The V and J genes are TRBV3-1 and TRBJ2-7, with D possibly being TRBD1 (5 bases). This CDR3 region has 14 residues. Germline values: CDR1 LGHDT, CDR2 YNNKEL (reference sequence). The V end lost 0 bases, the J end lost 6 bases, and 12 bases lay between the germline ends. The CDR3 loop is CASSQEGQGGEQYF. The CDR3 DNA follows: TGTGCCAGCAGCCAAGAGGGGCAGGGCGGCGAGCAGTACTTC.

V and J are TRBV18 and TRBJ1-1; perhaps TRBD1 as D (5 bases). The CDR3 consists of 16 residues. Germline V CDR1 and CDR2: KGHSH, LQKENI. V lost 2 bases and J 0 bases, leaving 13 bases between the germline ends. The CDR3 sequence: CASSPGYRGMNTEAFF. The CDR3 coding sequence is TGTGCCAGCTCACCAGGATATCGGGGGATGAACACTGAAGCTTTCTTT. The full variable domain, its missing parts supplied by reference TRBV18 and TRBJ1-1, is NAGVMQNPRHLVRRRGQEARLRCSPMKGHSHVYWYRQLPEEGLKFMVYLQKENIIDESGMPKERFSAEFPKEGPSILRIQQVVRGDSAAYFCASSPGYRGMNTEAFFGQGTRLTVV.

The V and J genes are TRBV7-3 and TRBJ2-1, with D tentatively TRBD1 or TRBD2 (6 bases each). Trimming cost V 1 base and J 3 bases, with 19 bases left between them. Per the germline V gene, CDR1 is SGHTA and CDR2 is FQGTGA. The CDR3 sequence is 18 residues long. CDR3 region: CASSLKGGGKRGYNEQFF. In nucleotides, the CDR3 is TGTGCCAGCAGCTTAAAGGGGGGCGGGAAAAGGGGCTACAATGAGCAGTTCTTC.

This sequence joins TRBV7-3 and TRBJ2-2; weak D call: TRBD2 (6 bases). V lost 5 bases and J 4 bases, leaving 14 bases between the germline ends. The CDR3 spans 15 residues. From germline, CDR1 is SGHTA and CDR2 FQGTGA. CDR3 sequence (DNA): TGTGCCAGCAGCGCCGGGACTGCGAGCACCGGGGAGCTGTTTTTT. Translation gives CASSAGTASTGELFF.

This chain joins TRBV3-1 and TRBJ1-1, with 8 nucleotides matching TRBD1. The V segment lost 2 bases and the J segment 3 bases; nucleotides outside the gene matches: 11. CDR3 length: 17 residues. Germline V gene lookup returns CDR1 LGHDT and CDR2 YNNKEL (reference sequence). The CDR3 loop reads CASSQSRTGRGDTEAFF. The CDR3 nucleotides are TGTGCCAGCAGCCAATCCAGGACAGGGAGGGGGGACACTGAAGCTTTCTTT. The variable domain in full, with the rest retrieved from reference TRBV3-1 and TRBJ1-1, is DTAVSQTPKYLVTQMGNDKSIKCEQNLGHDTMYWYKQDSKKFLKIMFSYNNKELIINETVPNRFSPKSPDKAHLNLHINSLELGDSAVYFCASSQSRTGRGDTEAFFGQGTRLTVV.

CDR3 sequence (DNA): TGCGCCAGCAGCTTCCCCCACACCAATGAGCAGTTCTTC. Translating it yields CASSFPHTNEQFF. The chain joins TRBV5-1 to TRBJ2-1; D is unresolved. V was pared by 2 bases and J by 6 bases, with 9 bases between. The germline CDR1 and CDR2 sequences are SGHRS and YFSETQ. This CDR3 is 13 amino acids long.

The chain carries TRBV10-3 and TRBJ2-5; D might be TRBD2 (5 bases). V lost 2 bases and J 9 bases, leaving 10 bases between the germline ends. The CDR3 covers 12 residues. From germline, CDR1 is ENHRY and CDR2 SYGVKD. The DNA for the CDR3 is TGTGCCATCAGTGAGCCTATCGGGGCCCAGTACTTC. As protein: CAISEPIGAQYF.

The V and J genes are TRBV9 and TRBJ2-5; D may be TRBD1 (5 bases). CDR3 length equals 16 residues. Germline V gives CDR1 SGDLS, CDR2 YYNGEE. V lost 4 bases, J lost 5 bases, and 21 bases lay in between. Here the CDR3 reads CASSPISGQLGETQYF. DNA of the CDR3: TGTGCCAGCAGCCCCATCTCAGGGCAACTGGGGGAGACCCAGTACTTC.

The V call is TRBV6-2 or TRBV6-3, the J call TRBJ2-2, with D unclear. Germline V CDR1 and CDR2: MNHEY, SVGEGT. This CDR3 spans 12 amino acids. Trimming removed 6 bases from V and 5 bases from J, with 7 bases in between. CDR3 sequence (DNA): TGTGCCAGCAGATATAGGACCGGGGAGCTGTTTTTT. Amino acid sequence: CASRYRTGELFF.

The chain recombines TRBV7-2 with TRBJ2-5; D call uncertain. The V end lost 2 bases, the J end lost 6 bases, and 4 bases lay between the germline ends. There are 11 residues in the CDR3. CDR1 is SGHTA and CDR2 is FQGNSA in the germline V gene. CDR3 residues: CASSLRKTQYF. CDR3 sequence (DNA): TGTGCCAGCAGCTTAAGGAAGACCCAGTACTTC.

The chain uses TRBV2 and TRBJ2-5; D is unclear. Germline V gene data show CDR1 as SNHLY and CDR2 as FYNNEI. This CDR3 has 12 amino acids. Trimming left V 3 bases short and J 2 bases short, with 4 bases between. CDR3 amino acids: CASSDQQETQYF. The CDR3 coding sequence is TGTGCCAGCAGTGATCAGCAAGAGACCCAGTACTTC.

V gene TRBV30 combines with J gene TRBJ2-2; 8 bases are a match to TRBD1. The CDR3 runs 13 residues. Germline CDR1 reads GTSNPN; CDR2 reads SVGIG (reference sequence). With 1 base clipped from V and 5 bases from J, the junction kept 0 bases outside the gene matches. CDR3 loop: CAWSGTGTGELFF. The CDR3 coding sequence is TGTGCCTGGAGTGGGACAGGGACCGGGGAGCTGTTTTTT.

The chain carries TRBV9 and TRBJ2-5; 7 bases agree with TRBD1. Germline V lookup: CDR1 SGDLS, CDR2 YYNGEE. This CDR3 spans 15 amino acids. J was trimmed by 7 bases and V by 0 bases; bases with no gene match: 9. In DNA, the CDR3 is TGTGCCAGCAGCGTAGAGGCAGGGGGAGAAGGGACCCAGTACTTC. Protein: CASSVEAGGEGTQYF.

The chain couples TRBV28 to TRBJ2-4; a weak D match, TRBD1 (5 bases). The CDR3 length is 14 residues. Trimming shortened V by 2 bases and J by 7 bases, and 12 bases separated the two germline ends. Germline CDR1 and CDR2: MDHEN and SYDVKM. This CDR3 reads CASSLPAGMNIQYF. CDR3 sequence (DNA): TGTGCCAGCAGTTTACCGGCAGGGATGAACATTCAGTACTTC.

This clonotype was observed a single time. The rearrangement links TRBV29-1 to TRBJ1-2; no clear D gene. V lost 7 bases and J 6 bases, leaving 15 bases between the germline ends. Looked up from germline, CDR1 is SQVTM and CDR2 is ANQGSEA. This CDR3 has 12 amino acids. The CDR3 loop is CSASMAGDGYTF. In DNA, the CDR3 is TGCAGCGCCAGCATGGCCGGGGATGGCTACACCTTC.